The TCR beta chain under discussion was sequenced for a study of T cell changes during pregnancy in multiple sclerosis (dated by TCRdb to the late 2010s). Background on the whole study: The study examined how the T cell repertoire changed over the course of pregnancy in women with multiple sclerosis.

According to the germline V gene (reference sequence), CDR1 reads MNHEY and CDR2 reads SMNVEV. V is trimmed back by 5 bases and J by 1 base, and the junction contains 8 bases that no gene match accounts for. From cysteine to phenylalanine, the CDR3 is 16 amino acids long. Just CDR3 DNA is preserved here, 48 bases in frame from base 1. Concerning this clone itself: There is no known antigen for this receptor. No base quality information exists; no much larger clone differs at one position.

Library method: the immunoSEQ multiplex PCR assay. What TCRdb holds here is the immuneACCESS table cut down to in-frame rearrangements. Part of the clones is not present; checked against another copy, under half of the missing clones reflect an unresolved V gene, and the others are unexplained. For this sample the table gives about 84,000 clones, of which 85% to 95% were detected only once. Of the sample, approximately 0.92% falls within the top ten clones. The material was peripheral blood, obtained in the second trimester of pregnancy. The TCR originated in a female donor in good health, enrolled as a control in a pregnancy study. The V and J genes are TRBV27 and TRBJ2-3; a stretch of 8 junction bases matches TRBD1. In nucleotides, the sequence is TGTGCCAGCAGTCCCGACAGGGGTTTGCGCACAGATACGCAGTATTTT. Its translation reads: CASSPDRGLRTDTQYF.